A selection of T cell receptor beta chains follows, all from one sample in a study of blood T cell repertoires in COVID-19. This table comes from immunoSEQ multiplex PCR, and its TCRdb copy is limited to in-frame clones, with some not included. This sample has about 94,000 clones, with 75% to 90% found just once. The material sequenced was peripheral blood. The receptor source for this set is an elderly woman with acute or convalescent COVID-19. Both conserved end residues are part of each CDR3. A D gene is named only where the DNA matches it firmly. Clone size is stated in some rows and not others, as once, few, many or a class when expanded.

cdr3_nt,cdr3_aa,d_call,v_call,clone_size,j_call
TGTGCCAGTAGTATAGACGGGCAGGGTACTAATTCACCCCTCCACTTT,CASSIDGQGTNSPLHF,-,TRBV19,few,TRBJ1-6
TGTGCCAGCTCACCACGGGAAGGGGCTGGCAATCAGCCCCAGCATTTT,CASSPREGAGNQPQHF,-,TRBV18,-,TRBJ1-5
TGTGCCAGCAGCTCCTCCGGGACTAGCTTACCCGGGGAGCTGTTTTTT,CASSSSGTSLPGELFF,TRBD2,TRBV5-4,-,TRBJ2-2
TGTGCCAGCAGTCCCAACAGGGGGTCCCACCTGAACACTGAAGCTTTCTTT,CASSPNRGSHLNTEAFF,TRBD1,TRBV6-6,-,TRBJ1-1
TGTGCCAGCAGTCCGAGGGACAGGGGGGGGGCTTTCTTT,CASSPRDRGGAFF,TRBD1,TRBV27,-,TRBJ1-1
TGTGCCAGCGGGGAGATCGGCACAGATACGCAGTATTTT,CASGEIGTDTQYF,-,TRBV12-3/TRBV12-4,-,TRBJ2-3
TGTGCCAGCAGCCCTAGACCGGGACTAGCGGGAGTCGGGGAGCAGTTCTTC,CASSPRPGLAGVGEQFF,TRBD2,TRBV7-8,-,TRBJ2-1
TGCAGCGTTGACCCAGCGGGAGTAGTGACCCAGTACTTC,CSVDPAGVVTQYF,TRBD2,TRBV29-1,-,TRBJ2-5
TGTGCCATCAATGGGGGTCAGGGGACCTATGGCTACACCTTC,CAINGGQGTYGYTF,-,TRBV10-3,-,TRBJ1-2
TGTGCCAGCAGCTCGGGACAGGTGCATGGCTACACCTTC,CASSSGQVHGYTF,TRBD1,TRBV6-6,-,TRBJ1-2
TGTGCCAGCAGCTCGCAGGTGAACACTGAAGCTTTCTTT,CASSSQVNTEAFF,-,TRBV7-8,-,TRBJ1-1
TGTGCCAGCAGCCCTTGGACAGGGGGATCGTTCAATGAGCAGTTCTTC,CASSPWTGGSFNEQFF,TRBD1,TRBV3-1/TRBV3-2,-,TRBJ2-1
TGTGCTGTACCGGGACAGGGGGCGCATGGCAATCAGCCCCAGCATTTT,CAVPGQGAHGNQPQHF,TRBD1,TRBV28,-,TRBJ1-5
TGTGCCAGCAGCTTACAGGCGAACACCGGGGAGCTGTTTTTT,CASSLQANTGELFF,-,TRBV7-9,few,TRBJ2-2
TGTGCCAGCAGCCAAGGACAGTCTTTCCTACGAGCGCAGTACTTC,CASSQGQSFLRAQYF,-,TRBV6-5,-,TRBJ2-7
TGTGCCAGCAGTGCCGGACTGCGCTCCTACGAGCAGTACTTC,CASSAGLRSYEQYF,-,TRBV27,-,TRBJ2-7
TGTGCCAGTACCAACACCGGGACAGGGGGCGACGAGCAGTACTTC,CASTNTGTGGDEQYF,TRBD1,TRBV19,few,TRBJ2-7
TGTGCCAGCAGCTTAGGCGTCGGGTCGGGGACAGATACGCAGTATTTT,CASSLGVGSGTDTQYF,-,TRBV11-3,-,TRBJ2-3
TGTGCCAGCGTGACAGGCGGGGAGACCCAGTACTTC,CASVTGGETQYF,-,TRBV2,-,TRBJ2-5
TGCAGTGCTAGTCTAGCTAACATTCAGTACTTC,CSASLANIQYF,-,TRBV20-1,-,TRBJ2-4
TGTGCCAGCAGCCAACCCTACACTGAAGCTTTCTTT,CASSQPYTEAFF,-,TRBV3-1/TRBV3-2,-,TRBJ1-1
TGTGCCAGCAGCCGTAGCGGGAGCGGGGGTATTTTCAATGAGCAGTTCTTC,CASSRSGSGGIFNEQFF,TRBD2,TRBV5-5,few,TRBJ2-1
TGTGCCAGCAGCAATACCGGGACACCGAACACCGGGGAGCTGTTTTTT,CASSNTGTPNTGELFF,-,TRBV6-6,-,TRBJ2-2
TGTGCCAGCAGCTCCCGGGGTAGCAGGAGAGCAGATACGCAGTATTTT,CASSSRGSRRADTQYF,-,TRBV7-9,-,TRBJ2-3
TGTGCCAGCAGCTCTACAGGGTATACCTACGAGCAGTACTTC,CASSSTGYTYEQYF,-,TRBV7-2,-,TRBJ2-7
TGTGCCATCAGTGGGGCAGGGAGCAATCAGCCCCAGCATTTT,CAISGAGSNQPQHF,-,TRBV10-3,large,TRBJ1-5
TGTGCCAGCAGCCTCCAGGGGGGCCTGAATTCACCCCTCCACTTT,CASSLQGGLNSPLHF,TRBD1,TRBV7-3,-,TRBJ1-6
TGTGCCAGCAGTTACCTAGCGGGAGGAGGCTACGAGCAGTACTTC,CASSYLAGGGYEQYF,TRBD2,TRBV6-5,few,TRBJ2-7
TGTGCCAGCAGTGAAACCAGGGGTGGTGAAAAACTGTTTTTT,CASSETRGGEKLFF,-,TRBV2,-,TRBJ1-4
TGCGCCAGCAGCTTGGACAGAGCGAACACTGAAGCTTTCTTT,CASSLDRANTEAFF,-,TRBV5-1,few,TRBJ1-1
TGTGCCAGCAGCCCTAGTCGGACAGGGTTGTATCAGCCCCAGCATTTT,CASSPSRTGLYQPQHF,TRBD1,TRBV3-1/TRBV3-2,-,TRBJ1-5
TGCGCCAGCGGGACAGGGGGCGCCGGCACTGAAGCTTTCTTT,CASGTGGAGTEAFF,TRBD1,TRBV5-1,once,TRBJ1-1
TGCGCCAGCAGCTTTTTGGCAGGGGGGAACACTGAAGCTTTCTTT,CASSFLAGGNTEAFF,TRBD1,TRBV5-1,-,TRBJ1-1
TGTGCCAGTAGTATCGCAGGGGATGGCTACACCTTC,CASSIAGDGYTF,-,TRBV19,-,TRBJ1-2
TGCGCCAGCAGTCAAATCGTGGGACAGGGCCGCAATCAGCCCCAGCATTTT,CASSQIVGQGRNQPQHF,TRBD1,TRBV23-1,-,TRBJ1-5
TGTGCCAAAAAGACAGGGGATGACACTGAAGCTTTCTTT,CAKKTGDDTEAFF,TRBD1,TRBV2,-,TRBJ1-1
TGTGCCAGCAGCGACAGGGCCCATCAGCCCCAGCATTTT,CASSDRAHQPQHF,TRBD1,TRBV25-1,-,TRBJ1-5
TGTGCCAGCAGTTCCCCCCGGGGACAGGGCCAAGAGACCCAGTACTTC,CASSSPRGQGQETQYF,TRBD1,TRBV28,-,TRBJ2-5
TGTGCCAGTGTGGCCAGGGCCGCTTATGGCTACACCTTC,CASVARAAYGYTF,-,TRBV19,-,TRBJ1-2
TGTGCCAGCAGTGAAGAGGGGGAGAAGCAGTATTTT,CASSEEGEKQYF,-,TRBV2,once,TRBJ2-3
TGTGCCAGCAGCCCGACGGGACAGGGCCACAATCAGCCCCAGCATTTT,CASSPTGQGHNQPQHF,TRBD1,TRBV28,-,TRBJ1-5
TGCAGTGCTAGTTCCGAGGCTCACACTGAAGCTTTCTTT,CSASSEAHTEAFF,-,TRBV20-1,-,TRBJ1-1